This entry is about one T cell receptor beta chain. Its specificity is unknown. This sample was taken from a study of lymphopenia after photon versus proton radiotherapy. Findings and limits, study-wide: Survival link was tested only in deceased patients; proton benefit remains a possibility. Under photons, naive T cells and diversity fell while effector/memory populations rose. A bigger post-nadir fall in TCR diversity correlated inversely with survival time in deceased patients. Post-nadir diversity loss with photons came from oligoclonal expansion, particularly CD8+ Temra cells.

The CDR3 runs to 12 residues. Germline values: CDR1 MRHNA, CDR2 SNTAGT. Between the trimmed V and J ends, which lost 3 bases and 3 bases, there was a span of 2 bases. This table comes from immunoSEQ multiplex PCR, and its TCRdb copy is limited to in-frame clones, with some not included. Among some 25,000 clones listed, roughly 86% were seen once. V gene TRBV6-4 combines with J gene TRBJ2-2; no clear D. This TCR came from a man between 50 and 59 years old with gastric cancer. The specimen was peripheral blood, collected from a patient treated with photon-based radiotherapy. CDR3 sequence reads: CASSEDTGELFF. The CDR3 DNA reads TGTGCCAGCAGTGAGGACACCGGGGAGCTGTTTTTT.